The sequence of this T cell receptor (beta chain) was determined in a study of blood T cell repertoires in COVID-19. Study processing details: How many nucleated cells were present was estimated from reference gene primer amplification. The table came from immunoSEQ multiplex PCR; TCRdb's copy has only in-frame clones and leaves some out. V, J and clone size were drawn from that table, and D and trimming were deduced from the DNA. The table records roughly 250,000 clones, 84% of them present only once. Trimming took 6 bases from V and 4 from J; bases not matched to a gene: 16. The CDR3 extends over 17 amino acids. Germline V CDR1 and CDR2: MDHEN, SYDVKM.

Sequenced sample: peripheral blood. This receptor was obtained from a person between 65 and 79 years old with COVID-19, enrolled during active disease. The chain carries TRBV28 and TRBJ2-5; 8 nucleotides match TRBD2. Here the CDR3 reads CASSLGVGSGIGETQYF. The CDR3 DNA is TGTGCCAGCAGCCTTGGGGTCGGTAGCGGGATTGGAGAGACCCAGTACTTC.